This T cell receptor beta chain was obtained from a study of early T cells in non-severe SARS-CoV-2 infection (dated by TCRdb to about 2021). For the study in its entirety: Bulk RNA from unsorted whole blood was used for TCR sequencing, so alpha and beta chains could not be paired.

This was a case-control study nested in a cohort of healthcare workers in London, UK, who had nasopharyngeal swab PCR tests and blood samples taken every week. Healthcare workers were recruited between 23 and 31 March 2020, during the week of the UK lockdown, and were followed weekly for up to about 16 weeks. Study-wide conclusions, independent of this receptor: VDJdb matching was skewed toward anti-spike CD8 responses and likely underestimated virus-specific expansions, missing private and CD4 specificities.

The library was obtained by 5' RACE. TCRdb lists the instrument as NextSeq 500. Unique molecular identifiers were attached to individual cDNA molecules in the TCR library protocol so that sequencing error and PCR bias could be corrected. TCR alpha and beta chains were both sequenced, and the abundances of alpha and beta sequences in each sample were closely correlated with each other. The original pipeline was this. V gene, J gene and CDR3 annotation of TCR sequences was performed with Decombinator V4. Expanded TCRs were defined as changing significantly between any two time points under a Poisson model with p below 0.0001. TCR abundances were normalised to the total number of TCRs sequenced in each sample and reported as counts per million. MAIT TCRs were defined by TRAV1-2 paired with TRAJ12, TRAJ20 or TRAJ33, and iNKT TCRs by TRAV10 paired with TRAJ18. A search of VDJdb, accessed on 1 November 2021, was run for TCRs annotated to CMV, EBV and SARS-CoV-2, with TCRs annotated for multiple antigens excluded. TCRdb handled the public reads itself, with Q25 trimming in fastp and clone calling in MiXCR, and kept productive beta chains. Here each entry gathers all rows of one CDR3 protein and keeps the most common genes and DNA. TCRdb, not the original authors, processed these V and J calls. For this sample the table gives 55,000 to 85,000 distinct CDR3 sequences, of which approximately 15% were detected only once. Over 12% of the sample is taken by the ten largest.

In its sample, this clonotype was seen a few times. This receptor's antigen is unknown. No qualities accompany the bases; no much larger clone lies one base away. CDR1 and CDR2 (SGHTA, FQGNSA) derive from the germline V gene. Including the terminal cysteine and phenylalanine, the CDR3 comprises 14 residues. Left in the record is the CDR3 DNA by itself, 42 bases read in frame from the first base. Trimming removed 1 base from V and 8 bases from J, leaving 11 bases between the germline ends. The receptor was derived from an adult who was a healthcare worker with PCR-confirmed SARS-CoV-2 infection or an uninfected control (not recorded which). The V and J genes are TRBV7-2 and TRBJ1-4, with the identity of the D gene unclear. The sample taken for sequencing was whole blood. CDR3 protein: CASSLELQTEKLFF. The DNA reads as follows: TGTGCCAGCAGCTTAGAGCTACAAACCGAAAAACTGTTTTTT.